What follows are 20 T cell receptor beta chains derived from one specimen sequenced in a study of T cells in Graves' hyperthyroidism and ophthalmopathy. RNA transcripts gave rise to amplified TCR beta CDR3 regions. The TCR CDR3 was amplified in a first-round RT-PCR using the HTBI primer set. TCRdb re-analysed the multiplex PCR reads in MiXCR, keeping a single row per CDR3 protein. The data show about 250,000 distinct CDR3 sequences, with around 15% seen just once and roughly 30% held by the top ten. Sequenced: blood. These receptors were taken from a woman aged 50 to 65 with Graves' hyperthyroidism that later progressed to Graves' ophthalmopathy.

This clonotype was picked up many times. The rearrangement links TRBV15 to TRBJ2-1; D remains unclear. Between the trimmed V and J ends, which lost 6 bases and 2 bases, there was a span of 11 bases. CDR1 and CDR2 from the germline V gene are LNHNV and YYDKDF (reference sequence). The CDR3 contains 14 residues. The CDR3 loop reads CATRHRSTYNEQFF. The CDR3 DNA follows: TGTGCCACCAGGCACCGTTCGACCTACAATGAGCAGTTCTTC.

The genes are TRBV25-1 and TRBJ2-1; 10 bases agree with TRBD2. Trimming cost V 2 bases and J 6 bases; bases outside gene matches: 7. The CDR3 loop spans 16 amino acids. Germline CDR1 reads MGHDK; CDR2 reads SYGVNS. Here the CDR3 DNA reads TGTGCCAGCAGTGAAGGCACTAGCGGGAAAGGCAATGAGCAGTTCTTC. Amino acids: CASSEGTSGKGNEQFF. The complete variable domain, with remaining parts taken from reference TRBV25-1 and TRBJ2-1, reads EADIYQTPRYLVIGTGKKITLECSQTMGHDKMYWYQQDPGMELHLIHYSYGVNSTEKGDLSSESTVSRIRTEHFPLTLESARPSHTSQYLCASSEGTSGKGNEQFFGPGTRLTVL.

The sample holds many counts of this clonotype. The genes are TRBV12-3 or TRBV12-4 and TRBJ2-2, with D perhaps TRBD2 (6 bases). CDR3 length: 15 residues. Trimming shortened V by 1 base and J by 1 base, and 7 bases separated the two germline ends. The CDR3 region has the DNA TGTGCCAGCAGTTTAGTTAGCGGGAACACCGGGGAGCTGTTTTTT. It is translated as CASSLVSGNTGELFF.

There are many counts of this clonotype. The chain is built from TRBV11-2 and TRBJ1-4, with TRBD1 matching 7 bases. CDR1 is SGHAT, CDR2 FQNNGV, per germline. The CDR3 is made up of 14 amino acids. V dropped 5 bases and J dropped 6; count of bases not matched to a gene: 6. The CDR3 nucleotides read TGTGCCAGCAGCAGACAGGGAGTGCATGAAAAACTGTTTTTT. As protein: CASSRQGVHEKLFF.

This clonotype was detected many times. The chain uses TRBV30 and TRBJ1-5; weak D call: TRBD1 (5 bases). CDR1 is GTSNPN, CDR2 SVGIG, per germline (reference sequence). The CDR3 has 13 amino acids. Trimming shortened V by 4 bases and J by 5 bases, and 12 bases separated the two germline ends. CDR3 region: CAWNRGEYQPQHF. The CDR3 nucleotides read TGTGCCTGGAATCGGGGGGAATATCAGCCCCAGCATTTT.

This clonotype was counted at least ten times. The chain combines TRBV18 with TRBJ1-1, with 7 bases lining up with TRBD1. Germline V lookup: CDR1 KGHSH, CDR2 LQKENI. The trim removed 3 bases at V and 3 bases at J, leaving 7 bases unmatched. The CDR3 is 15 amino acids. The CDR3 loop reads CASSPSGQGDTEAFF. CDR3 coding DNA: TGTGCCAGCTCACCCTCGGGTCAGGGGGACACTGAAGCTTTCTTT.

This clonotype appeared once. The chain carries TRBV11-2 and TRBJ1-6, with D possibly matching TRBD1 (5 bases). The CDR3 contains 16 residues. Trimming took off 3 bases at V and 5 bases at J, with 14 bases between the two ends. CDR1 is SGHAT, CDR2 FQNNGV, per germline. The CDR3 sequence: CASSFLRRGDNSPLHF. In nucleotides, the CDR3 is TGTGCCAGCAGCTTCCTGCGAAGGGGAGATAATTCACCCCTCCACTTT.

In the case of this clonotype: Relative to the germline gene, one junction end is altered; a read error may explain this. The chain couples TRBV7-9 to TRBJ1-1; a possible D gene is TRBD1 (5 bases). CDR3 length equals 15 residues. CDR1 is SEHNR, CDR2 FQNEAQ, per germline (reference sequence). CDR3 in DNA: TGTGCCAGCAGCTTAGCGGGGGGGATGAACACTGGAGCTTTCTTT. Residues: CASSLAGGMNTGAFF.

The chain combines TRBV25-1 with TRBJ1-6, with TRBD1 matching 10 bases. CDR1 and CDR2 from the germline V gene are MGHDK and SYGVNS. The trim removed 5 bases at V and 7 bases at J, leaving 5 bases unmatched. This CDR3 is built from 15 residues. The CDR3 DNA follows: TGTGCCAGCAGTAACCCGGGACAGGGGAATTCACCCCTCCACTTT. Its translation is CASSNPGQGNSPLHF.

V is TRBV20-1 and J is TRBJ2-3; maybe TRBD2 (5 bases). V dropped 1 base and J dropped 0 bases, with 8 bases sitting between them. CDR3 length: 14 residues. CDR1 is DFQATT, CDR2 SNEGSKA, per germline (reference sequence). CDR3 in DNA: TGCAGTGCTAGAGCAGCGGATAGCACAGATACGCAGTATTTT. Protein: CSARAADSTDTQYF.

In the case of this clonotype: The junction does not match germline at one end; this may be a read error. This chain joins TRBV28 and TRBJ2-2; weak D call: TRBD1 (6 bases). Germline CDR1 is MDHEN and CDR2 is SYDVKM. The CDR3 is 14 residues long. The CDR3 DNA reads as TGTGCCAGCAGTCTCAGACAGGCGGCCGGGAAGCTGTTTTTT. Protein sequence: CASSLRQAAGKLFF.

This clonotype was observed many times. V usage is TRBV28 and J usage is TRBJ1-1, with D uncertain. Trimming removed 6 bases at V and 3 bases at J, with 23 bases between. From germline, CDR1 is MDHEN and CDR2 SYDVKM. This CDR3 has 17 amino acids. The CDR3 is CASSPSMGYQEDTEAFF. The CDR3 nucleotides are TGTGCCAGCAGCCCATCAATGGGCTACCAGGAGGACACTGAAGCTTTCTTT.

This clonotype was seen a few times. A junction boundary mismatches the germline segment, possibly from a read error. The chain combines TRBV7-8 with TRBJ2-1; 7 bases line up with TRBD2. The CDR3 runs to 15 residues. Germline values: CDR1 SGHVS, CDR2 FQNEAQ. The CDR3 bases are TGTGCCGGCAGCTCCGGGACTATCTCCTACAATGAGCAGTTCTTC. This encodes CAGSSGTISYNEQFF.

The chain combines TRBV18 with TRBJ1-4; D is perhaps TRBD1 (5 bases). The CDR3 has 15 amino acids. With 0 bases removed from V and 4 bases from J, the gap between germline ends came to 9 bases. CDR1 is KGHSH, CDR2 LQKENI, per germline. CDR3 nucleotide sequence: TGTGCCAGCTCACCACCGGGACGGAGTAATGAAAAACTGTTTTTT. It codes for CASSPPGRSNEKLFF.

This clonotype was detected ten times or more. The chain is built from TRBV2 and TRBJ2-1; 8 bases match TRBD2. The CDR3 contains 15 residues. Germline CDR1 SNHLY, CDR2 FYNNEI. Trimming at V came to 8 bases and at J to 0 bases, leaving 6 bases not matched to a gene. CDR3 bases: TGTGCCAGCTGCAGACTAGCGAACTCCTACAATGAGCAGTTCTTC. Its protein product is CASCRLANSYNEQFF.

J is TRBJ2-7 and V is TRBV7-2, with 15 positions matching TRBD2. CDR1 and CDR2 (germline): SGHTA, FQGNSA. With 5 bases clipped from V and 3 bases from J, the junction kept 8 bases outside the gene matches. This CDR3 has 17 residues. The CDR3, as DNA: TGTGCCAGCAGCCTACGGACTAGCGGGAGGGGGTTCTACGAGCAGTACTTC. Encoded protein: CASSLRTSGRGFYEQYF.

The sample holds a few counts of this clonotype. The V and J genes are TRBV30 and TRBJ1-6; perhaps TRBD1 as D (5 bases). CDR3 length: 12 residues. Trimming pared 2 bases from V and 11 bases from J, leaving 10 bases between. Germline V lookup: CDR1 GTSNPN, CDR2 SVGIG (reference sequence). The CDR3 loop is CAWSPGGAPLHF. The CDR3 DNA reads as TGTGCCTGGAGTCCCGGGGGGGCACCCCTCCACTTT.

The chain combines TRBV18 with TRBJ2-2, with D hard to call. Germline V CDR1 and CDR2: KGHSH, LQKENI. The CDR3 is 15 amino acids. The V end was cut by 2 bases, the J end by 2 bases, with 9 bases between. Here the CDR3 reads CASSPLRLNTGELFF. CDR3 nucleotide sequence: TGTGCCAGCTCACCATTACGTCTTAACACCGGGGAGCTGTTTTTT.

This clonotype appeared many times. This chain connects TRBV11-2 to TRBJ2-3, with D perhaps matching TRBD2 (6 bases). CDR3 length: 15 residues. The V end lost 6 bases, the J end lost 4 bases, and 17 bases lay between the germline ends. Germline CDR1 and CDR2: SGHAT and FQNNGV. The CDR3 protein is CASRRGRGQSDTQYF. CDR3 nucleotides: TGTGCCAGCAGGCGCGGGCGGGGCCAATCAGATACGCAGTATTTT.

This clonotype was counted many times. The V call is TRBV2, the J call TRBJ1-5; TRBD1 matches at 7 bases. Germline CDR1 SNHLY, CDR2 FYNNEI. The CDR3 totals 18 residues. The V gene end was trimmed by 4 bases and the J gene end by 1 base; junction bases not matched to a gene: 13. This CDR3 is CASSAYPKGARSNQPQHF. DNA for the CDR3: TGTGCCAGCAGTGCTTACCCAAAGGGGGCGCGAAGCAATCAGCCCCAGCATTTT.